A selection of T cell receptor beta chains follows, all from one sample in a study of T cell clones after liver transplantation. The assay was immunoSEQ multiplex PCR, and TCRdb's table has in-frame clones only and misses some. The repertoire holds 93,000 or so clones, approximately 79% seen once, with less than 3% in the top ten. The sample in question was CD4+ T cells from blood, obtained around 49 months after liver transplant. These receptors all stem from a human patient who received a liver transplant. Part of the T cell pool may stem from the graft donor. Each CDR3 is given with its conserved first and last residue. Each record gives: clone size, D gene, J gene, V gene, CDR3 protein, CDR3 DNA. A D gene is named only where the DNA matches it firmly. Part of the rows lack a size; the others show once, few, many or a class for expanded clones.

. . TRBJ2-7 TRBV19 CASSTGTYEQYF TGTGCCAGTAGTACCGGGACCTACGAGCAGTACTTC
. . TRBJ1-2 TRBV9 CASSVGRLGDGYTF TGTGCCAGCAGCGTTGGACGTCTGGGAGATGGCTACACCTTC
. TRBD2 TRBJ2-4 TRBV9 CASSPLGLAGGLAKNIQYF TGTGCCAGCAGCCCACTGGGACTAGCGGGAGGTCTAGCCAAAAACATTCAGTACTTC
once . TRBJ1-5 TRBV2 CASRFTGVNQPQHF TGTGCCAGCAGGTTTACAGGTGTTAATCAGCCCCAGCATTTT
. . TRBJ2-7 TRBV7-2 CASSLLALGYEQYF TGTGCCAGCAGCTTACTAGCGCTCGGCTACGAGCAGTACTTC
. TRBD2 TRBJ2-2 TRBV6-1 CASRTSGTNTGELFF TGTGCCAGCAGGACTAGCGGGACGAACACCGGGGAGCTGTTTTTT
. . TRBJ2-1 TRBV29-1 CSGGRAPNEQFF TGCAGCGGGGGGCGGGCCCCCAATGAGCAGTTCTTC
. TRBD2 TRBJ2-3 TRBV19 CASSIISGRADTQYF TGTGCCAGTAGTATAATAAGCGGGAGGGCAGATACGCAGTATTTT
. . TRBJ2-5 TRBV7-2 CASSLGWGVSETQYF TGTGCCAGCAGCTTAGGGTGGGGGGTATCGGAGACCCAGTACTTC
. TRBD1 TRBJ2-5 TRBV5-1 CASSRTQGQETQYF TGCGCCAGCAGCAGAACACAGGGGCAAGAGACCCAGTACTTC
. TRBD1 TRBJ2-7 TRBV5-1 CASSLAGTGGAEQYF TGCGCCAGCAGCCTGGCCGGGACAGGGGGCGCCGAGCAGTACTTC
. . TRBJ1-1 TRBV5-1 CASSLGHTITSNTEAFF TGCGCCAGCAGTTTGGGACATACTATTACCTCGAACACTGAAGCTTTCTTT
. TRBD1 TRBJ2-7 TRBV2 CASRAGTGFNEQYF TGTGCCAGCAGGGCCGGGACAGGGTTTAACGAGCAGTACTTC
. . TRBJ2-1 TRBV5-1 CASSLTADNEQFF TGCGCCAGCAGCTTGACGGCTGACAATGAGCAGTTCTTC
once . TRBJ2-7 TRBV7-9 CASSLAMPGHEQYF TGTGCCAGCAGCTTAGCAATGCCCGGCCACGAGCAGTACTTC
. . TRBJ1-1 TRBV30 CAWSPQSREAFF TGTGCCTGGAGTCCTCAGTCCCGTGAAGCTTTCTTT
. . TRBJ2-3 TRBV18 CASSTQDTQYF TGTGCCAGCTCAACTCAAGATACGCAGTATTTT
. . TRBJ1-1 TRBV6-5 CASSQLLGNTEAFF TGTGCCAGCAGTCAACTACTAGGGAACACTGAAGCTTTCTTT
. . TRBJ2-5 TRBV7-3 CASSYRGGLRQETQYF TGTGCCAGCAGCTATCGTGGGGGTCTCAGGCAAGAGACCCAGTACTTC
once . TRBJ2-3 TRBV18 CASSRTRAMGMDTQYF TGTGCCAGCTCTCGCACCCGGGCCATGGGCATGGATACGCAGTATTTT
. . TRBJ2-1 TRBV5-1 CASSTGTTIYNEQFF TGCGCCAGCAGCACCGGGACAACGATATACAATGAGCAGTTCTTC
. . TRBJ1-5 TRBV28 CASSLQTHPGNQPQHF TGTGCCAGCAGTTTACAGACCCATCCCGGCAATCAGCCCCAGCATTTT
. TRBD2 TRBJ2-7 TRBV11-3 CASSSGGSYEQYF TGTGCCAGCAGCTCGGGGGGCTCCTACGAGCAGTACTTC
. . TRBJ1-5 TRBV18 CASSLQNRNSNQPQHF TGTGCCAGCTCACTACAAAACAGGAATAGCAATCAGCCCCAGCATTTT
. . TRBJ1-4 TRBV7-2 CASSLETVGANEKLFF TGTGCCAGCAGCTTAGAAACCGTAGGGGCTAATGAAAAACTGTTTTTT
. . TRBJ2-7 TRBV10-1 CASSESSRRRLEQYF TGCGCCAGCAGTGAGTCGAGTAGGCGGCGGTTGGAGCAGTACTTC
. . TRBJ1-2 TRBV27 CASSIHFNYGYTF TGTGCCAGCAGCATCCATTTTAACTATGGCTACACCTTC
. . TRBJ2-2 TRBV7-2 CASSRRTPGELFF TGTGCCAGCAGCCGGCGTACTCCCGGGGAGCTGTTTTTT
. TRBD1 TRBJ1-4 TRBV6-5 CASSYTTGTNEKLFF TGTGCCAGCAGTTACACGACAGGGACTAATGAAAAACTGTTTTTT
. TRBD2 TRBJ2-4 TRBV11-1 CASSSESSGGKNIQYF TGTGCCAGCAGCTCCGAATCTAGCGGTGGCAAAAACATTCAGTACTTC
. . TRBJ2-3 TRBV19 CASSGFGTGTPTDTQYF TGTGCCAGTAGTGGGTTTGGAACAGGGACCCCCACAGATACGCAGTATTTT
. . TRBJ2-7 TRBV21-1 CASSIRDRSYEQYF TGTGCCAGCAGCATCCGGGACAGATCCTACGAGCAGTACTTC
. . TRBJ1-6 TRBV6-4 CASSRTASYNSPLHF TGTGCCAGCAGCCGAACAGCTTCCTATAATTCACCCCTCCACTTT
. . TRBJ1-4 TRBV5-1 CASSFDREKLFF TGCGCCAGCAGCTTCGACAGGGAAAAACTGTTTTTT
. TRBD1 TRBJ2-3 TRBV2 CASHRDRGTDTQYF TGTGCCAGTCACCGGGACAGGGGCACAGATACGCAGTATTTT
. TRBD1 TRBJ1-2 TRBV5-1 CASSPRTGGIGDNGYTF TGCGCCAGCAGCCCACGGACAGGGGGGATAGGTGATAATGGCTACACCTTC
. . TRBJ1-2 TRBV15 CATSSQNYGYTF TGTGCCACCAGCAGCCAAAACTATGGCTACACCTTC
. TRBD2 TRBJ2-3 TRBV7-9 CASSLALAGSTDTQYF TGTGCCAGCAGCTTAGCACTAGCGGGGAGCACAGATACGCAGTATTTT
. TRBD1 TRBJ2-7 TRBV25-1 CASSRTGFGHEQYF TGTGCCAGCAGTAGGACAGGGTTTGGCCACGAGCAGTACTTC
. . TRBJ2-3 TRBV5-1 CASSLEVSDTQYF TGCGCCAGCAGCTTGGAGGTTTCAGATACGCAGTATTTT
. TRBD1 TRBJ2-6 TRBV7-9 CASSLGQGFSGANVLTF TGTGCCAGCAGTCTTGGACAGGGGTTCTCTGGGGCCAACGTCCTGACTTTC
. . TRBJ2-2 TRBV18 CASSPGRTNTGELFF TGTGCCAGCTCACCGGGACGTACGAACACCGGGGAGCTGTTTTTT
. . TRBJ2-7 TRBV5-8 CASIPRVPYEQYF TGTGCCAGCATTCCGAGGGTACCCTACGAGCAGTACTTC
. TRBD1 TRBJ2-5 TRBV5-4 CASSRDRGQETQYF TGTGCCAGCAGCCGGGACAGGGGTCAAGAGACCCAGTACTTC
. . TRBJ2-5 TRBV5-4 CASSLTKKGETQYF TGTGCCAGCAGCTTGACTAAGAAGGGGGAGACCCAGTACTTC
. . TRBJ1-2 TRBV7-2 CASSLDRRRGYTF TGTGCCAGCAGCTTAGACAGGCGGCGGGGCTACACCTTC
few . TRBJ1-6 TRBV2 CARGVDSPLHF TGTGCCAGAGGGGTGGATTCACCCCTCCACTTT
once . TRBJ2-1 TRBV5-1 CASSLVSGRGEQFF TGCGCCAGCAGCTTGGTTTCCGGGAGAGGTGAGCAGTTCTTC
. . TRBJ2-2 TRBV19 CASSIGRDLNTGELFF TGTGCCAGTAGTATTGGTAGAGACTTGAACACCGGGGAGCTGTTTTTT
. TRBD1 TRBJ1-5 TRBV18 CASSPYRGGGNQPQHF TGTGCCAGCTCACCATATCGAGGGGGCGGCAATCAGCCCCAGCATTTT
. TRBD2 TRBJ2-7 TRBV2 CASSDLAGGPGPSYEQYF TGTGCCAGCAGTGATCTAGCGGGAGGGCCGGGACCCTCCTACGAGCAGTACTTC
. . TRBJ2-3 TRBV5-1 CASSFTSLPSTDTQYF TGCGCCAGCAGCTTTACTAGCCTCCCTAGCACAGATACGCAGTATTTT
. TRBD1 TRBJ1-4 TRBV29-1 CSASGSGGLNEKLFF TGCAGCGCGTCGGGGTCAGGGGGACTTAATGAAAAACTGTTTTTT
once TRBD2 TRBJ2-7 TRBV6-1 CASKERGLYEQYF TGTGCCAGCAAGGAGCGGGGGCTGTACGAGCAGTACTTC
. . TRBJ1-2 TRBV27 CASSLKGGGNYGYTF TGTGCCAGCAGTTTAAAAGGTGGGGGTAACTATGGCTACACCTTC
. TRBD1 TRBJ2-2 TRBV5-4 CASSSGQANTGELFF TGTGCCAGCAGCTCGGGACAGGCTAACACCGGGGAGCTGTTTTTT